The 17 T cell receptor beta chains listed next were all sequenced from one sample in a study of blood T cell repertoires in COVID-19. Method: immunoSEQ multiplex PCR; TCRdb's copy keeps in-frame clones and lacks some. The sample lists under 250,000 clones, roughly four fifths occurring once. The sequencing sample was made of peripheral blood. The receptors derive from a middle-aged woman with acute or convalescent COVID-19.

CDR3 residues: CASSWGQDYGYTF. CDR3 coding DNA: TGTGCCAGCAGTTGGGGACAGGACTATGGCTACACCTTC. This rearrangement joins TRBV6-5 to TRBJ1-2; TRBD1 agrees at 8 bases. V lost 4 bases, J lost 3 bases, and 1 base stayed unmatched. This CDR3 contains 13 residues. Germline V lookup: CDR1 MNHEY, CDR2 SVGAGI.

The chain recombines TRBV6-2 or TRBV6-3 with TRBJ2-7; 7 bases fit TRBD2. Germline V gene lookup returns CDR1 MNHEY and CDR2 SVGEGT. This CDR3 comprises 13 residues. With V trimmed by 2 bases and J by 6 bases, 4 bases remained unmatched. CDR3 sequence: CASSYRGGREQYF. The CDR3 nucleotides are TGTGCCAGCAGTTACAGGGGAGGGCGCGAGCAGTACTTC.

The chain carries TRBV29-1 and TRBJ2-5, with D possibly matching TRBD2 (6 bases). V was pared by 2 bases and J by 1 base, with 11 bases between. Germline CDR1 reads SQVTM; CDR2 reads ANQGSEA. The CDR3 is 14 amino acids. CDR3 DNA: TGCAGCGTTGAAAGCGGGCAGCTCCAAGAGACCCAGTACTTC. Translated: CSVESGQLQETQYF.

The rearrangement joins TRBV4-1 to TRBJ2-7, with 10 nucleotides matching TRBD2. The CDR3 covers 13 residues. CDR1 MGHRA and CDR2 YSYEKL come from the germline V gene. V dropped 4 bases and J dropped 4; count of bases not matched to a gene: 1. The CDR3 nucleotides are TGCGCCAGCAGCCTAGCGGGAGGTTACGAGCAGTACTTC. Encoded protein: CASSLAGGYEQYF.

This rearrangement joins TRBV7-2 to TRBJ2-7; TRBD1 matches at 7 bases. This CDR3 contains 15 residues. V lost 1 base and J lost 4; bases outside the gene matches: 7. Germline CDR1 SGHTA, CDR2 FQGNSA. The CDR3 DNA sequence: TGTGCCAGCAGCTTAGTTGATGGACAGGTTTACGAGCAGTACTTC. Amino acids: CASSLVDGQVYEQYF.

The sample holds a few counts of this clone. DNA of the CDR3: TGTGCCAGCAGCGCGGAGCAGGGAACTGAGCAGTTCTTC. This sequence encodes CASSAEQGTEQFF. V usage is TRBV9 and J usage is TRBJ2-1; perhaps TRBD1 as D (5 bases). The CDR3 is 13 amino acids. V was pared by 3 bases and J by 9 bases, with 13 bases between. Germline CDR1 reads SGDLS; CDR2 reads YYNGEE. The full variable domain, with the rest looked up from reference TRBV9 and TRBJ2-1, is DSGVTQTPKHLITATGQRVTLRCSPRSGDLSVYWYQQSLDQGLQFLIQYYNGEERAKGNILERFSAQQFPDLHSELNLSSLELGDSALYFCASSAEQGTEQFFGPGTRLTVL.

The chain couples TRBV29-1 to TRBJ2-1; 7 nucleotides align to TRBD2. J lost 2 bases, V lost 0 bases, and 13 bases had no gene match. This CDR3 is built from 18 residues. Germline CDR1 reads SQVTM; CDR2 reads ANQGSEA. CDR3 residues: CSVEDRLAEPMPYNEQFF. CDR3 DNA: TGCAGCGTTGAAGATCGGCTAGCGGAGCCCATGCCCTACAATGAGCAGTTCTTC.

The chain employs TRBV2 and TRBJ1-2, with D perhaps matching TRBD1 (5 bases). Between the trimmed V and J ends, which lost 2 bases and 7 bases, there was a span of 17 bases. Germline CDR1 SNHLY, CDR2 FYNNEI. This CDR3 has 15 amino acids. CDR3 coding DNA: TGTGCCAGCAGTGAACTCGGGGGTGGACCTGGTGGCTACACCTTC. It translates to CASSELGGGPGGYTF. Full variable domain (outside the CDR3, taken from reference TRBV2 and TRBJ1-2): EPEVTQTPSHQVTQMGQEVILRCVPISNHLYFYWYRQILGQKVEFLVSFYNNEISEKSEIFDDQFSVERPDGSNFTLKIRSTKLEDSAMYFCASSELGGGPGGYTFGSGTRLTVV.

The chain carries TRBV30 and TRBJ1-2, with TRBD1 matching over 7 bases. Unmatched junction bases numbered 9, after V lost 4 bases and J lost 4 bases. CDR1 is GTSNPN, CDR2 SVGIG, per germline (reference sequence). There are 14 residues in the CDR3. CDR3 sequence reads: CAWTTGASTYGYTF. The CDR3 DNA sequence: TGTGCCTGGACTACAGGGGCGAGTACCTATGGCTACACCTTC.

This rearrangement joins TRBV5-4 to TRBJ1-2; D call uncertain. Trimming cost V 0 bases and J 13 bases, with 13 bases left between them. Germline CDR1 is SGHNT and CDR2 is YYREEE (reference sequence). CDR3 length: 12 amino acids. DNA for the CDR3: TGTGCCAGCAGCTTGGTGGGGAGGGATCCCACCTTC. This encodes CASSLVGRDPTF.

The rearrangement joins TRBV20-1 to TRBJ1-1; 7 nucleotides match TRBD1. With 0 bases clipped from V and 11 bases from J, the junction kept 3 bases outside the gene matches. CDR3 length equals 11 residues. CDR1 and CDR2 (germline): DFQATT, SNEGSKA (reference sequence). In DNA form, the CDR3 reads TGCAGTGCTAGAGATTCAGGGGGTGCTTTCTTT. This codes for CSARDSGGAFF.

J is TRBJ2-7 and V is TRBV25-1, with a weak D call TRBD1 (5 bases). The CDR3 covers 15 residues. From germline, CDR1 is MGHDK and CDR2 SYGVNS. Trimming pared 2 bases from V and 1 base from J, leaving 12 bases between. CDR3 sequence: CASSEPGTGSYEQYF. In nucleotides, the CDR3 is TGTGCCAGCAGTGAACCGGGCACAGGATCCTACGAGCAGTACTTC.

A single count supports this clone. The chain recombines TRBV28 with TRBJ1-6; D is unresolved. This CDR3 has 14 amino acids. Germline V gene lookup returns CDR1 MDHEN and CDR2 SYDVKM. Between the trimmed V and J ends, which lost 3 bases and 4 bases, there was a span of 7 bases. The CDR3 protein is CASSFSIYNSPLHF. The DNA of the CDR3 is TGTGCCAGCAGTTTTTCTATTTATAATTCACCCCTCCACTTT.

This chain uses TRBV3-1 (or the pseudogene TRBV3-2) with TRBJ2-5; 8 bases are shared with TRBD2. Trimming cost V 4 bases and J 4 bases; bases outside gene matches: 5. This CDR3 region has 14 residues. The germline CDR1 and CDR2 sequences are LGHDT and YNNKEL (reference sequence). The CDR3: CASSLTGGGETQYF. CDR3 DNA sequence: TGTGCCAGCAGCCTGACCGGGGGGGGAGAGACCCAGTACTTC.

The rearrangement joins TRBV4-1 to TRBJ1-6, with 8 bases that match TRBD1. This CDR3 spans 15 amino acids. CDR1 is MGHRA, CDR2 YSYEKL, per germline. J was trimmed by 6 bases and V by 4 bases; bases with no gene match: 5. The CDR3, as DNA: TGCGCCAGCAGCCGAGCGGACAGGGTTAATTCACCCCTCCACTTT. The encoded protein is CASSRADRVNSPLHF.

The J gene is TRBJ2-1, the V gene TRBV7-8; TRBD2 matches 8 bases. Trimming cost V 5 bases and J 6 bases; bases outside gene matches: 12. The CDR3 extends over 16 amino acids. CDR1 is SGHVS and CDR2 is FQNEAQ in the germline V gene. This CDR3 reads CASSLSPRLATNEQFF. CDR3 sequence (DNA): TGTGCCAGCAGCCTAAGCCCACGACTAGCGACCAATGAGCAGTTCTTC. The variable domain in full, completed from reference TRBV7-8 and TRBJ2-1, reads GAGVSQSPRYKVAKRGQDVALRCDPISGHVSLFWYQQALGQGPEFLTYFQNEAQLDKSGLPSDRFFAERPEGSVSTLKIQRTQQEDSAVYLCASSLSPRLATNEQFFGPGTRLTVL.

This chain connects TRBV27 to TRBJ2-2, with TRBD1 matching over 7 bases. The CDR3 runs to 15 residues. CDR1 MNHEY and CDR2 SMNVEV come from the germline V gene (reference sequence). After removal of 2 bases from V and 1 base from J, the junction contained 1 base not matched to a gene. In DNA, the CDR3 is TGTGCCAGCAGTTTAGGACAGGTGAACACCGGGGAGCTGTTTTTT. Translating gives CASSLGQVNTGELFF.